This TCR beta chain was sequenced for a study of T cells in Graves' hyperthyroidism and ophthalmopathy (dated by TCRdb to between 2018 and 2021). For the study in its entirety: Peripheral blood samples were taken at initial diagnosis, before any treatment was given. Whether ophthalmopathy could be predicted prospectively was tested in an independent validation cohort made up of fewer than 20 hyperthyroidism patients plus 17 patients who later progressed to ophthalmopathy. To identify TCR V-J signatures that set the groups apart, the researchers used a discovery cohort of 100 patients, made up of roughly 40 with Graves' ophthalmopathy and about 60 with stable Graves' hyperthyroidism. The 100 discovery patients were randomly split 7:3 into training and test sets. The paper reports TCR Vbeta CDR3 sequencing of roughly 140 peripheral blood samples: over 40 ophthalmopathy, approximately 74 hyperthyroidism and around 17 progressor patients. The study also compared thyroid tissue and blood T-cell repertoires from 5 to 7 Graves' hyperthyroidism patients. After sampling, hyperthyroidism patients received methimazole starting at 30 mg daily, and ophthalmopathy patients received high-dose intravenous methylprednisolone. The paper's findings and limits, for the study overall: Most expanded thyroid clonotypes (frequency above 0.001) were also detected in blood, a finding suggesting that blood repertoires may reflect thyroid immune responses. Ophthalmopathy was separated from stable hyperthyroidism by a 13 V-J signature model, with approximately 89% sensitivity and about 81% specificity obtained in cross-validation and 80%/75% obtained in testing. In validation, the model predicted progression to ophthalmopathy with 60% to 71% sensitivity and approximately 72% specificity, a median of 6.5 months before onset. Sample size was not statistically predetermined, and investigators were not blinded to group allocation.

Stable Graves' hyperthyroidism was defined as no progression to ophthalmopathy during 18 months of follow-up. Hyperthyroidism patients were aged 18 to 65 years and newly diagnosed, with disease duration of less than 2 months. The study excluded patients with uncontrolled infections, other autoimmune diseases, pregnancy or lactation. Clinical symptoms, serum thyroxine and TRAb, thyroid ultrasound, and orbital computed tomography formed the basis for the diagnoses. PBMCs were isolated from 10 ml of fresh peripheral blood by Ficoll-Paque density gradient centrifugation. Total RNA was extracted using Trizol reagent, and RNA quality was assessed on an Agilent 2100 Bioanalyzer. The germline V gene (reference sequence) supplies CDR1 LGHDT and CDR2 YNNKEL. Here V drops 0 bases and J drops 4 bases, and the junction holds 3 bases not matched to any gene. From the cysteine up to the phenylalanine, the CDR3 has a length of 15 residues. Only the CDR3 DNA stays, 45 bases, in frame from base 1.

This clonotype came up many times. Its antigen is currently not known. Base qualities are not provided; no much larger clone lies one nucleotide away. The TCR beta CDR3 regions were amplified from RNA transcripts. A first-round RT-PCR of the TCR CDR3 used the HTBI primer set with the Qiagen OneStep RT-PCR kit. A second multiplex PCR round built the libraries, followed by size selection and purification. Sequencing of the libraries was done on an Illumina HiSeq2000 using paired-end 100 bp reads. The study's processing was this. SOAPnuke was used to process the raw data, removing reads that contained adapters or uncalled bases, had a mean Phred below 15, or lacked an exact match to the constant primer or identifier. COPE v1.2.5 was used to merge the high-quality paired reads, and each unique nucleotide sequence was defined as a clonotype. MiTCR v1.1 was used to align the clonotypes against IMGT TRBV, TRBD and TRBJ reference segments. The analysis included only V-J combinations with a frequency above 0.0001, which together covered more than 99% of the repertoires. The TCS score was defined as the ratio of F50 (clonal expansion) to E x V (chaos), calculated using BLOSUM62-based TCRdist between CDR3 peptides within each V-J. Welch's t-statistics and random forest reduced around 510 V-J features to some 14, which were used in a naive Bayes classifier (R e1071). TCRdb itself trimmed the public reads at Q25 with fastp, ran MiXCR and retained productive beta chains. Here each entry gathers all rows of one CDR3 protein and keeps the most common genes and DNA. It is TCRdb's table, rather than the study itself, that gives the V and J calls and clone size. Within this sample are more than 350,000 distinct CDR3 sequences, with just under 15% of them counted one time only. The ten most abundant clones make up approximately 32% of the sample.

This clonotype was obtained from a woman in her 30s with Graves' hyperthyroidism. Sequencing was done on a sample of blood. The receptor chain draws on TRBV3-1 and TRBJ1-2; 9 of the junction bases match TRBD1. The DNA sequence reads TGTGCCAGCAGCCAAGATACAGGGGGCGGCTATGGCTACACCTTC. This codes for CASSQDTGGGYGYTF.